The rows below give T cell receptor beta chains drawn from one sample of a study of T-cell reconstitution after alpha-beta-depleted transplantation in children. Via MiXCR, TCRdb re-called the PCR reads, giving one row per CDR3 protein. The sample records some 5,000 distinct CDR3 sequences, less than 9% being singletons. This specimen was PBMCs, mostly from graft donor cells, taken 60 days after TCRalphabeta/CD19-depleted stem cell transplant. The receptors originated from a boy in the first two years of life who had a stem cell transplant for SCID, so the T cells may come from the graft donor. The CDR3 runs from the conserved cysteine through the conserved F or W. D genes are given only for firm matches. Clone size is not always given. Where it is, it says once, few, many or a class for expanded clones.

d_call clone_size j_call v_call cdr3_aa cdr3_nt
. medium-sized TRBJ1-2 TRBV29-1 CSVEDRVPRNGYTF TGCAGCGTTGAAGATAGGGTCCCAAGGAATGGCTACACCTTC
TRBD1 medium-sized TRBJ2-2 TRBV7-9 CASSPDRGLAGELFF TGTGCCAGCAGCCCTGACAGGGGGCTGGCCGGGGAGCTGTTTTTT
. . TRBJ2-5 TRBV3-1 CASSQQVVETQYF TGTGCCAGCTCCCAGCAGGTCGTGGAGACCCAGTACTTC
TRBD2 medium-sized TRBJ2-2 TRBV7-7 CASSISGKNTGELFF TGTGCTAGCAGCATTAGCGGGAAAAACACCGGGGAGCTGTTTTTT
TRBD1 . TRBJ2-2 TRBV6-1 CASSEGTGAGELFF TGTGCCAGCAGTGAGGGGACAGGGGCCGGGGAGCTGTTTTTT
. many TRBJ1-2 TRBV5-1 CASSRTPRYGYTF TGCGCCAGCAGCCGGACACCCAGATATGGCTACACCTTC
. medium-sized TRBJ1-6 TRBV12-3/TRBV12-4 CASSLGPLSPLHF TGTGCCAGCAGTTTAGGGCCCCTTTCACCCCTCCACTTT
TRBD1 many TRBJ1-4 TRBV24-1 CATSGQANEKLFF TGTGCCACCAGCGGACAGGCTAATGAAAAACTGTTTTTT
. medium-sized TRBJ1-1 TRBV7-9 CASSSDRNTEAFF TGTGCCAGCAGCTCCGACAGGAACACTGAAGCTTTCTTT
TRBD1 many TRBJ1-4 TRBV18 CASSPGTGVEKLFF TGTGCCAGCTCACCTGGGACAGGGGTTGAAAAACTGTTTTTT
. medium-sized TRBJ2-3 TRBV20-1 CSARDTLGTDTQYF TGCAGTGCTAGAGACACTCTCGGCACAGATACGCAGTATTTT
. medium-sized TRBJ2-7 TRBV4-1 CASSPPVRTYEQYF TGCGCCAGCAGCCCTCCAGTGCGTACCTACGAGCAGTACTTC
. . TRBJ2-1 TRBV3-1 CASSNEGQRAHYNEQFF TGTGCCTCCAGCAACGAGGGCCAGCGGGCACACTACAATGAGCAGTTCTTC
. medium-sized TRBJ1-1 TRBV10-3 CAISEAGKNTEAFF TGTGCCATCAGTGAGGCGGGGAAGAACACTGAAGCTTTCTTT
TRBD1 once TRBJ1-4 TRBV19 CASSTLQGSGKLFF TGTGCCAGTAGTACCCTACAGGGGTCAGGAAAACTGTTTTTT
. medium-sized TRBJ2-2 TRBV5-6 CASSLCRSASNTGELFF TGTGCCAGCAGCTTGTGTCGCAGCGCGTCGAACACCGGGGAGCTGTTTTTT
. medium-sized TRBJ2-1 TRBV7-3 CASSLKGPPMYNEQFF TGTGCCAGCAGCTTAAAAGGCCCCCCAATGTACAATGAGCAGTTCTTC
TRBD2 medium-sized TRBJ2-3 TRBV4-2 CASSQGPKTSGGTDTQYF TGTGCCAGCAGCCAAGGCCCAAAGACTAGCGGGGGTACAGATACGCAGTATTTT
. medium-sized TRBJ2-2 TRBV27 CASSLSRGNTGELFF TGTGCCAGCAGTTTATCGAGAGGGAACACCGGGGAGCTGTTTTTT
TRBD1 many TRBJ2-7 TRBV20-1 CSASSPRGREQYF TGCAGTGCTAGTTCACCGAGGGGGCGCGAGCAGTACTTC
. medium-sized TRBJ2-2 TRBV7-3 CASSLKRPLMNTGELFF TGTGCCAGCAGCTTAAAGAGACCACTTATGAACACCGGGGAGCTGTTTTTT
. medium-sized TRBJ1-5 TRBV20-1 CSARFCRSCNQPQHF TGCAGTGCTAGGTTTTGTAGGAGTTGCAATCAGCCCCAGCATTTT
. many TRBJ1-1 TRBV18 CASSPPRGDTEAFF TGTGCCAGCTCACCACCGAGAGGGGACACTGAAGCTTTCTTT
TRBD2 medium-sized TRBJ2-3 TRBV10-3 CAISYRGGRDTQYF TGTGCCATCAGTTACCGGGGGGGCCGAGATACGCAGTATTTT